The 25 T cell receptor beta chains in this list originate from one sample, sequenced in a study of T cells in women clearing cervical HPV infection. Generated by immunoSEQ multiplex PCR, the TCRdb table keeps only in-frame clones and is missing some. Its clone listing holds nearly 20,000 clones. Sequencing was performed on blood buffy coat. Every receptor here comes from a woman aged 18-70 years with a cervical HPV16 infection that either progressed to CIN3+ or cleared (not recorded which).

Remarks on this clone: Read data end 3 residues before the CDR3 end; the end is taken from the germline J gene. J is TRBJ1-1 and V is TRBV19; 7 nucleotides line up with TRBD1. After removal of 9 bases from V and 1 base from J, the junction contained 5 bases not matched to a gene. The CDR3 length is 13 residues. Germline V gene sequence: CDR1 LNHDA, CDR2 SQIVND (reference sequence). The CDR3 bases that were read are TGTGCCAGCACGGGACAGAGGAACACTGAA. Its translation is CASTGQRNTE. The whole CDR3 sequence reads CASTGQRNTEAFF. Looking up the rest from reference TRBV19 and TRBJ1-1 gives the full variable domain: DGGITQSPKYLFRKEGQNVTLSCEQNLNHDAMYWYRQDPGQGLRLIYYSQIVNDFQKGDIAEGYSVSREKKESFPLTVTSAQKNPTAFYLCASTGQRNTEAFFGQGTRLTVV.

Turning to this clone: The read ends 3 residues shy of where the CDR3 ends; the end is completed using the germline J gene. J is TRBJ1-6 and V is TRBV10-3; D is undetermined. CDR1 and CDR2 (germline): ENHRY, SYGVKD. The CDR3 runs 16 residues. Trimming removed 4 bases from V and 7 bases from J, with 17 bases in between. The CDR3 sequence is CAISGSRQRTNSPLHF. The sequenced part of the CDR3 DNA is TGTGCCATCAGTGGATCACGGCAGCGGACGAATTCACCC.

Notes on this clone: The CDR3 end is not reached by the read, which stops 3 residues before it; the germline J gene fills it in. The genes are TRBV20-1 and TRBJ2-5; the D gene is possibly TRBD1 (6 bases). CDR3 length equals 14 residues. Germline CDR1 and CDR2: DFQATT and SNEGSKA (reference sequence). The V and J ends lost 3 bases and 6 bases respectively, with 17 bases between them. The chain's CDR3 is CSASPRQGWKTQYF. The DNA read from the CDR3 is TGCAGTGCTAGCCCGCGGCAGGGGTGGAAGACC.

Turning to this clone: Read data end 3 residues before the CDR3 end; the end is taken from the germline J gene. The chain is built from TRBV18 and TRBJ2-1; 9 bases align to TRBD1. V lost 1 base, J lost 6 bases, and 10 bases stayed unmatched. The germline V gene encodes CDR1 KGHSH and CDR2 LQKENI. The CDR3 loop spans 17 amino acids. CDR3 amino acids: CASSPQHGQGKSNEQFF. The CDR3 bases that were read are TGTGCCAGCTCACCACAACATGGACAGGGGAAAAGCAATGAG. The variable domain in full, completed from reference TRBV18 and TRBJ2-1, reads NAGVMQNPRHLVRRRGQEARLRCSPMKGHSHVYWYRQLPEEGLKFMVYLQKENIIDESGMPKERFSAEFPKEGPSILRIQQVVRGDSAAYFCASSPQHGQGKSNEQFFGPGTRLTVL.

CDR3 DNA, as far as it was read: TGCGCCAGCAGCTTAGGACATAGCTCCTACGAG. Protein product: CASSLGHSSYE. The full-length CDR3 reads as CASSLGHSSYEQYF. The genes are TRBV5-1 and TRBJ2-7; D may be TRBD1 (5 bases). Read data end 3 residues before the CDR3 end; the end is taken from the germline J gene. The CDR3 is 14 amino acids. The V and J ends lost 2 bases and 0 bases respectively, with 9 bases between them. Per the germline V gene, CDR1 is SGHRS and CDR2 is YFSETQ.

A remark on this clone: The CDR3 end lies 3 residues beyond the end of the read and is filled in from the germline J gene. The V call is TRBV18, the J call TRBJ2-1; the D is unclear. The CDR3 runs to 15 residues. Trimming left V 6 bases short and J 1 base short, with 13 bases between. Germline V gives CDR1 KGHSH, CDR2 LQKENI. The CDR3 bases that were read are TGTGCCAGCTCTCCCACGATGCAGTCCTACAATGAG. This translates into CASSPTMQSYNE. The entire CDR3 protein is CASSPTMQSYNEQFF.

Notes on this clone: At one boundary the junction diverges from the germline segment, which might be a read error. The read comes to an end 3 residues before the CDR3 does, leaving the germline J gene to fill in the end. V gene TRBV4-2 combines with J gene TRBJ1-1; D may be TRBD1 (6 bases). The CDR3 has 15 amino acids. Germline V CDR1 and CDR2: LGHNA, YNFKEQ. The CDR3: CASSQNGQRATEAFF. The CDR3 DNA, read in part, is TGCGCCAGCAGCCAAAATGGACAGAGGGCCACTGAA.

Remarks on this clone: Read data end 3 residues before the CDR3 end; the end is taken from the germline J gene. V and J are TRBV9 and TRBJ1-6; 7 bases agree with TRBD1. V shed 5 bases and J 0 bases; nucleotides not matched to a gene: 5. Looked up from germline, CDR1 is SGDLS and CDR2 is YYNGEE. The CDR3 runs to 16 residues. The covered CDR3 bases are TGTGCCAGCAGTTCAGGGGGGAGCTCCTATAATTCACCC. Its protein is CASSSGGSSYNSP. The whole CDR3 is CASSSGGSSYNSPLHF.

A word on this clone: The CDR3 end falls 3 residues outside the read, so it is completed with the germline J gene. J is TRBJ1-3 and V is TRBV28; D ambiguous. V was trimmed by 1 base and J by 8 bases, leaving 9 bases between them. Germline CDR1 reads MDHEN; CDR2 reads SYDVKM. The CDR3 spans 13 residues. The CDR3 loop is CASSLYRADTIYF. CDR3 DNA, as far as it was read: TGTGCCAGCAGTTTATATCGTGCGGACACC.

In regard to this clone: The CDR3 end falls 3 residues outside the read, so it is completed with the germline J gene. This chain uses TRBV9 with TRBJ2-7, with D maybe TRBD1 (5 bases). Germline lookup yields CDR1 SGDLS and CDR2 YYNGEE. The CDR3 length is 14 residues. Trimming shortened V by 3 bases and J by 1 base, and 11 bases separated the two germline ends. CDR3 amino acids: CASSGRADSYEQYF. The DNA read from the CDR3 is TGTGCCAGCAGCGGCAGGGCAGATTCCTACGAG.

By frequency, this clone is medium-sized. The CDR3 spells CASSTGQGYIQYF. Partial CDR3 DNA: TGTGCCAGTAGCACGGGACAGGGATACATT. The chain employs TRBV19 and TRBJ2-4; 9 nucleotides line up with TRBD1. The read ends 3 residues before the CDR3 terminus; that terminus is restored from the germline J gene. The V gene's germline CDR1 is LNHDA and CDR2 SQIVND (reference sequence). The CDR3 totals 13 residues. V lost 6 bases to trimming and J lost 8 bases; unmatched junction nucleotides: 5.

Points on this clone: The read is 3 residues too short to cover the CDR3 end, so that end is filled in from the germline J gene. The chain links TRBV2 to TRBJ2-1; 8 bases are a match to TRBD1. This CDR3 region has 14 residues. Germline assignment: CDR1 SNHLY and CDR2 FYNNEI. The junction had 10 bases not matched to a gene; V was cut back by 6 bases and J by 9 bases. The CDR3 is CASRGTGSFSEQFF. Partial CDR3 DNA: TGTGCCAGCAGGGGGACAGGAAGTTTCAGTGAG.

Concerning this clone itself: The CDR3 is cut off 3 residues early in the read; its end comes from the germline J gene. The chain joins TRBV7-9 to TRBJ2-7; 12 positions match TRBD2. The germline gives CDR1 SEHNR, CDR2 FQNEAQ (reference sequence). The CDR3 is 15 residues long. With 5 bases clipped from V and 6 bases from J, the junction kept 8 bases outside the gene matches. The covered CDR3 bases are TGTGCCAGCAGCCCACGGACTAGCGGGGAGACCGAG. This gives the protein CASSPRTSGETE. The CDR3 in its entirety is CASSPRTSGETEQYF.

In the case of this clone: The read stops 3 residues short of the end of the CDR3; the missing end is completed from the germline J gene. The J gene is TRBJ2-2, the V gene TRBV19; 13 nucleotides match TRBD2. The V and J ends lost 6 bases and 7 bases, in that order; junction bases with no gene match: 17. Germline V lookup: CDR1 LNHDA, CDR2 SQIVND (reference sequence). This CDR3 is 19 amino acids long. CDR3 residues: CASSSRLAGGVGLRGELFF. The part of the CDR3 DNA that was read is TGTGCCAGTAGCTCGCGACTAGCGGGGGGCGTGGGGTTACGCGGGGAG.

Note on this clone: The DNA ends 3 residues before the CDR3 does, and the rest of the CDR3 is filled in from the germline J gene. This chain uses TRBV6-1 with TRBJ1-6; D perhaps matches TRBD1 (6 bases). The V end lost 4 bases, the J end lost 10 bases, and 11 bases lay between the germline ends. The V gene's germline CDR1 is MNHNS and CDR2 SASEGT. The CDR3 loop spans 13 amino acids. The part of the CDR3 DNA that was read is TGTGCCAGCAGTGGGGGGACACAGTCACCC. Its protein is CASSGGTQSP. Given in full, the CDR3 is CASSGGTQSPLHF.

As regards this clone: The missing CDR3 end, 3 residues past where the read stops, is filled in from the germline J gene. This sequence joins TRBV7-9 and TRBJ1-1; 7 bases match TRBD1. Germline loops: CDR1 SEHNR, CDR2 FQNEAQ (reference sequence). The junction had 3 bases not matched to a gene; V was cut back by 1 base and J by 1 base. This CDR3 comprises 15 residues. The CDR3 DNA, read in part, is TGTGCCAGCAGCTTAGAGGGGGCTGGGAACACTGAA. It yields the protein CASSLEGAGNTE. The CDR3 as a whole reads CASSLEGAGNTEAFF.

To note about this clone: The read is 3 residues too short to cover the CDR3 end, so that end is filled in from the germline J gene. V and J are TRBV6-1 and TRBJ2-5; 13 bases match TRBD2. Trimming cost V 0 bases and J 2 bases; bases outside gene matches: 3. Germline assignment: CDR1 MNHNS and CDR2 SASEGT. This CDR3 spans 17 amino acids. The CDR3 DNA, read in part, is TGTGCCAGCAGTGAAGCGGTGACTAGCGGGGGGCAAGAGACC. This sequence encodes CASSEAVTSGGQET. The complete CDR3 sequence is CASSEAVTSGGQETQYF.

A remark on this clone: The read ends 3 residues before the CDR3 terminus; that terminus is restored from the germline J gene. The J gene is TRBJ2-5, the V gene TRBV7-2; D unresolved. Germline CDR1 and CDR2: SGHTA and FQGNSA. There are 14 residues in the CDR3. Trimming pared 6 bases from V and 0 bases from J, leaving 11 bases between. The CDR3 region is CASRSERYQETQYF. The DNA read from the CDR3 is TGTGCCAGCAGATCCGAAAGGTACCAAGAGACC.

Regarding this clone: The read halts 3 residues ahead of the CDR3 end, with the missing end drawn from the germline J gene. The chain recombines TRBV18 with TRBJ1-6; 8 bases align to TRBD1. After removal of 10 bases from V and 7 bases from J, the junction contained 12 bases not matched to a gene. The V gene's germline CDR1 is KGHSH and CDR2 LQKENI. The CDR3 length is 15 residues. This CDR3 reads CATTQTGQGNSPLHF. Incomplete CDR3 DNA: TGTGCCACCACTCAAACTGGACAGGGAAATTCACCC. The full variable domain, rest sourced from reference TRBV18 and TRBJ1-6, is NAGVMQNPRHLVRRRGQEARLRCSPMKGHSHVYWYRQLPEEGLKFMVYLQKENIIDESGMPKERFSAEFPKEGPSILRIQQVVRGDSAAYFCATTQTGQGNSPLHFGNGTRLTVT.

In the case of this clone: The CDR3 end falls 3 residues outside the read, so it is completed with the germline J gene. This chain links TRBV4-2 with TRBJ2-7; 9 nucleotides line up with TRBD1. Germline loops: CDR1 LGHNA, CDR2 YNFKEQ. Losses at the gene ends were 1 base for V and 6 bases for J; bases not matched to a gene: 13. This CDR3 has 17 amino acids. The CDR3 sequence is CASSQGPQGQGESEQYF. The CDR3 DNA, read in part, is TGTGCCAGCAGCCAAGGGCCTCAGGGACAGGGAGAAAGCGAG.

With regard to this clone: The CDR3 end falls 3 residues outside the read, so it is completed with the germline J gene. The chain joins TRBV27 to TRBJ2-7, with TRBD1 matching 9 bases. This CDR3 is built from 16 residues. Unmatched junction bases numbered 12, after V lost 5 bases and J lost 4 bases. Germline V CDR1 and CDR2: MNHEY, SMNVEV (reference sequence). CDR3 protein: CASSTLQGAKWYEQYF. CDR3 DNA, as far as it was read: TGTGCCAGCAGTACACTACAGGGGGCAAAATGGTACGAG.

In regard to this clone: The read ends 3 residues before the CDR3 terminus; that terminus is restored from the germline J gene. V usage is TRBV12-3 or TRBV12-4 and J usage is TRBJ1-1; D remains ambiguous. The CDR3 spans 14 residues. The V end lost 5 bases, the J end lost 1 base, and 11 bases lay between the germline ends. The CDR3 DNA, read in part, is TGTGCCAGCAGTCCCACCGACACGAACACTGAA. It yields the protein CASSPTDTNTE. The whole CDR3 is CASSPTDTNTEAFF.

The sequenced part of the CDR3 DNA is TGTGCCAGCTCCGAAGGACAGGGGAACACTGAA. It specifies CASSEGQGNTE. In full, the CDR3 is CASSEGQGNTEAFF. The chain has TRBV18 and TRBJ1-1, with TRBD1 matching 8 bases. The read stops 3 residues short of the end of the CDR3; the missing end is completed from the germline J gene. The trim removed 6 bases at V and 1 base at J, leaving 4 bases unmatched. There are 14 residues in the CDR3. The germline gives CDR1 KGHSH, CDR2 LQKENI.

Concerning this clone: Coverage ceases 3 residues before the CDR3 finishes, and the germline J gene fills in the end. The genes are TRBV7-9 and TRBJ2-1; the D gene is possibly TRBD1 (6 bases). Trimming shortened V by 2 bases and J by 7 bases, and 6 bases separated the two germline ends. CDR1 is SEHNR and CDR2 is FQNEAQ in the germline V gene (reference sequence). The CDR3 is 12 residues long. The CDR3 loop is CASSLQGNEQFF. Partial CDR3 DNA: TGTGCCAGCAGCTTACAGGGGAATGAG.

As to this clone: The CDR3 end lies 3 residues beyond the end of the read and is filled in from the germline J gene. This rearrangement joins TRBV7-8 to TRBJ2-1; 9 bases match TRBD2. The CDR3 extends over 16 amino acids. J was trimmed by 8 bases and V by 3 bases; bases with no gene match: 11. Germline V gene sequence: CDR1 SGHVS, CDR2 FQNEAQ. CDR3 sequence reads: CASSFLGGGAAHEQFF. Incomplete CDR3 DNA: TGTGCCAGCAGCTTCCTTGGCGGGGGGGCCGCACATGAG.